The clone carrying this T cell receptor beta chain turned up a few times. The target antigen is unknown. Unique molecular identifiers had been added to the TCR beta cDNA libraries. Researchers reported some 500,000 cDNA molecules coming from approximately 1 to 10 million T cells. MiXCR was run by TCRdb on the PCR reads, yielding one entry per CDR3 protein. The sample shows fewer than 550,000 distinct CDR3 sequences, approximately 34% of them seen only once. This sample was taken from a study of post-analysis software for immune sequencing data. For the study at large: The patients showed relapsing-remitting, secondary progressive and progressive-relapsing multiple sclerosis courses.

Whole-study results and caveats: The study found significantly lower normalized Chao1 diversity in multiple sclerosis patients than in controls.

The TCR was taken from a girl aged 2-17 years with multiple sclerosis. The sample comprised blood.

The CDR3 reads CASSLGVTTDTQYF. CDR3 in DNA: TGTGCCAGCAGCTTAGGTGTCACCACAGATACGCAGTATTTT. This rearrangement joins TRBV7-9 to TRBJ2-3; D unresolved. Trimming shortened V by 1 base and J by 2 bases, and 7 bases separated the two germline ends. CDR3 length equals 14 residues. Germline CDR1 and CDR2: SEHNR and FQNEAQ (reference sequence). Based on the CDR3 plus reference TRBV7-9 and TRBJ2-3, the full variable domain is DTGVSQNPRHKITKRGQNVTFRCDPISEHNRLYWYRQTLGQGPEFLTYFQNEAQLEKSRLLSDRFSAERPKGSFSTLEIQRTEQGDSAMYLCASSLGVTTDTQYFGPGTRLTVL.